The 18 T cell receptor beta chains below come from one sample, sequenced in a study of blood T cell repertoires in COVID-19. Repertoires were generated with immunoSEQ multiplex PCR, while TCRdb's copy carries only in-frame clones and drops some. The sample shows more than 150,000 clones, approximately 87% of them seen only once. The sample comprised peripheral blood. These TCRs come from a woman aged 70-85 years with acute or convalescent COVID-19.

Only one count was recorded for this clone. The rearrangement uses TRBV28 and TRBJ2-7, with TRBD1 as a possible D gene (6 bases). The CDR3 contains 15 residues. Germline loops: CDR1 MDHEN, CDR2 SYDVKM. V was shortened by 3 bases and J by 2 bases, with 14 bases between the two germline ends. CDR3 protein: CASSFHGQPPYEQYF. CDR3 DNA sequence: TGTGCCAGCAGTTTTCACGGACAGCCGCCCTACGAGCAGTACTTC.

The J gene is TRBJ1-6, the V gene TRBV5-1, with TRBD1 as a possible D gene (5 bases). Germline-derived CDR1 and CDR2 are SGHRS and YFSETQ. The CDR3 loop spans 17 amino acids. Trimming left V 1 base short and J 1 base short, with 12 bases between. The CDR3 coding sequence is TGCGCCAGCAGCTTGTCGTTCGGGGGATCCTATAATTCACCCCTCCACTTT. It yields the protein CASSLSFGGSYNSPLHF.

The chain has TRBV6-2 or TRBV6-3 and TRBJ1-1, with D maybe TRBD1 (6 bases). The V end lost 6 bases, the J end lost 2 bases, and 10 bases lay between the germline ends. Germline V gene data show CDR1 as MNHEY and CDR2 as SVGEGT. This CDR3 contains 13 residues. The CDR3 protein is CASSQQGNTEAFF. In DNA form, the CDR3 reads TGTGCCAGCAGCCAACAGGGAAACACTGAAGCTTTCTTT.

The CDR3 loop is CASSRSGTYEQYF. The CDR3 nucleotides read TGTGCCAGCAGTAGGTCGGGGACCTACGAGCAGTACTTC. V usage is TRBV27 and J usage is TRBJ2-7; possibly TRBD2 for D (5 bases). V lost 5 bases, J lost 2 bases, and 10 bases lay in between. In germline, CDR1 is MNHEY, CDR2 SMNVEV (reference sequence). The CDR3 is 13 amino acids.

This clone was seen a few times. The chain couples TRBV5-5 to TRBJ2-4, with D possibly being TRBD2 (5 bases). The V and J ends lost 3 bases and 0 bases respectively, with 13 bases between them. The CDR3 spans 16 residues. The germline gives CDR1 SGHKS, CDR2 YYEKEE (reference sequence). In nucleotides, the CDR3 is TGTGCCAGCAGCTGGACGGGAAGATTAGCCAAAAACATTCAGTACTTC. Amino acid sequence: CASSWTGRLAKNIQYF.

The genes are TRBV7-8 and TRBJ1-4, with a tentative D call TRBD1 (6 bases). The CDR3 extends over 15 amino acids. Germline V CDR1 and CDR2: SGHVS, FQNEAQ. Between the trimmed V and J ends, which lost 5 bases and 0 bases, there was a span of 10 bases. CDR3 amino acids: CASSKRQATNEKLFF. The CDR3 DNA reads as TGTGCCAGCAGCAAGAGACAGGCAACTAATGAAAAACTGTTTTTT.

The V and J genes are TRBV7-9 and TRBJ1-1; 7 positions match TRBD1. CDR1 and CDR2 (germline): SEHNR, FQNEAQ (reference sequence). V gave up 3 bases and J gave up 1 base; unmatched junction bases: 5. This CDR3 is built from 15 residues. In DNA form, the CDR3 reads TGTGCCAGCAGCTTCGGCGACAGGGAGAACACTGAAGCTTTCTTT. Protein sequence: CASSFGDRENTEAFF.

The J gene is TRBJ1-2, the V gene TRBV6-5; TRBD1 is a possible D gene (6 bases). CDR3 length: 15 amino acids. The V end lost 6 bases, the J end lost 7 bases, and 21 bases lay between the germline ends. Germline CDR1 MNHEY, CDR2 SVGAGI. The CDR3 DNA reads as TGTGCCAGCAGCCTAGCCACGGGGGGGGCGCTTGGCTACACCTTC. As protein: CASSLATGGALGYTF.

This clone was counted between two and nine times. The chain joins TRBV29-1 to TRBJ2-7, with D possibly being TRBD2 (6 bases). Trimming stripped 7 bases from V and 1 base from J, with 20 bases between. Germline V gene lookup returns CDR1 SQVTM and CDR2 ANQGSEA. CDR3 size: 15 residues. The CDR3 sequence: CSAVGPGGSSYEQYF. CDR3 nucleotide sequence: TGCAGCGCCGTCGGACCCGGAGGGTCGTCCTACGAGCAGTACTTC.

The chain carries TRBV20-1 and TRBJ2-7; the match to TRBD1 covers 7 bases. The CDR3 extends over 14 amino acids. The junction had 5 bases not matched to a gene; V was cut back by 3 bases and J by 0 bases. Germline lookup yields CDR1 DFQATT and CDR2 SNEGSKA (reference sequence). The DNA for the CDR3 is TGCAGTGCTAGTAGGGCAGGGGGCTCCTACGAGCAGTACTTC. It specifies CSASRAGGSYEQYF.

The chain combines TRBV7-2 with TRBJ2-3; no definite D call. CDR3 length: 14 residues. Trimming stripped 5 bases from V and 3 bases from J, with 12 bases between. CDR1 and CDR2 from the germline V gene are SGHTA and FQGNSA. CDR3 bases: TGTGCCAGCAGCCTTAGTTTAAAAACAGATACGCAGTATTTT. Its protein product is CASSLSLKTDTQYF.

The CDR3 region is CAIRRDTGNTEAFF. For the CDR3, the DNA is TGTGCCATCAGAAGAGATACAGGGAACACTGAAGCTTTCTTT. The rearrangement uses TRBV10-3 and TRBJ1-1; a weak D match, TRBD1 (5 bases). V lost 6 bases and J lost 1, with 12 bases in between. This CDR3 contains 14 residues. Germline V gene data show CDR1 as ENHRY and CDR2 as SYGVKD.

The V call is TRBV19, the J call TRBJ2-2, with 7 bases identical to TRBD2. Germline CDR1 LNHDA, CDR2 SQIVND (reference sequence). V lost 4 bases to trimming and J lost 5 bases; unmatched junction nucleotides: 13. The CDR3 is 17 amino acids. The CDR3 nucleotides read TGTGCCAGTAGTACAAGAGAAGCGGGGCATACTACCGGGGAGCTGTTTTTT. Protein: CASSTREAGHTTGELFF.

This clone occurred a few times. The chain carries TRBV5-1 and TRBJ2-5, with D perhaps TRBD2 (6 bases). The CDR3 is 14 residues long. Germline V CDR1 and CDR2: SGHRS, YFSETQ. Trimming cost V 4 bases and J 0 bases, with 10 bases left between them. CDR3: CASSLGGNQETQYF. CDR3 sequence (DNA): TGCGCCAGCAGCCTTGGGGGGAACCAAGAGACCCAGTACTTC.

The chain combines TRBV10-3 with TRBJ1-1, with TRBD1 matching 7 bases. CDR3 length: 13 amino acids. V dropped 4 bases and J dropped 3; count of bases not matched to a gene: 2. The germline gives CDR1 ENHRY, CDR2 SYGVKD. CDR3 sequence reads: CAISVDRDTEAFF. The DNA of the CDR3 is TGTGCCATCAGTGTAGACAGGGACACTGAAGCTTTCTTT.

This chain uses TRBV19 with TRBJ2-7; 9 bases match TRBD1. CDR1 is LNHDA and CDR2 is SQIVND in the germline V gene (reference sequence). The CDR3 extends over 14 amino acids. Losses at the gene ends were 6 bases for V and 4 bases for J; bases not matched to a gene: 7. CDR3 in DNA: TGTGCCAGTAGCCACAGGACAGGGGATTACGAGCAGTACTTC. Translated: CASSHRTGDYEQYF.

V gene TRBV7-2 combines with J gene TRBJ1-2; D uncertain. Germline loops: CDR1 SGHTA, CDR2 FQGNSA. The V and J ends lost 1 base and 8 bases respectively, with 11 bases between them. This CDR3 contains 13 residues. For the CDR3, the DNA is TGTGCCAGCAGCTTAGAACAGTCACGGGGCTACACCTTC. It yields the protein CASSLEQSRGYTF.

The chain employs TRBV4-2 and TRBJ2-7; 11 bases align to TRBD2. From germline, CDR1 is LGHNA and CDR2 YNFKEQ. The CDR3 has 15 amino acids. Trimming removed 0 bases from V and 4 bases from J; junction bases left unmatched: 2. In nucleotides, the CDR3 is TGTGCCAGCAGCCAAGAAACTAGCGGGAGTTACGAGCAGTACTTC. It is translated as CASSQETSGSYEQYF.